These T cell receptor beta chains were read from a single sample in a study of cytomegalovirus exposure and HLA in healthy donors. TCRdb keeps only in-frame clones here, not all; method: immunoSEQ multiplex PCR. The data contain about 120,000 clones, roughly a sixth of them singletons. What was sequenced was PBMCs. Receptor source: a female donor in good health and CMV-seropositive. Each CDR3 is given with its conserved first and last residue.

>TRBJ1-1|TRBV18
CASSRPDEGGNTEAFF
>TRBJ2-7|TRBV4-3
CASSQEKWAGTYEQYF
>TRBJ2-3|TRBV7-2
CASSPAVAGGVTDTQYF
>TRBJ2-1|TRBV15
CATSRIAGVSYNEQFF
>TRBJ2-1|TRBV5-4
CASSLGGLAGGLDEQFF
>TRBJ2-1|TRBV29-1
CSVSDLLAVYNEQFF
>TRBJ2-7|TRBV6-5
CASSSGLSSEQYF
>TRBJ1-1|TRBV4-3
CASSQDSYSLNTEAFF
>TRBJ2-7|TRBV4-3
CASSQDGGGWSEQYF
>TRBJ1-2|TRBV6-5
CASSYRGYGYTF
>TRBJ2-1|TRBV28
CASSFREGLNEQFF
>TRBJ2-3|TRBV7-6
CASSPYPGLAGGTDTQYF
>TRBJ2-7|TRBV5-1
CASSLGGGSYEQYF
>TRBJ2-7|TRBV27
CASSSRPGLAGGGAYEQYF
>TRBJ2-5|TRBV6-5
CASSYSAGGPWETQYF
>TRBJ2-7|TRBV13
CASSLGTSGLYF
>TRBJ1-5|TRBV7-9
CASSLFLGDSNQPQHF
>TRBJ2-5|TRBV10-3
CAIKEAGARETQYF
>TRBJ1-5|TRBV28
CASSLLTGDSNQPQHF